This TCR beta chain was identified during a study of blood T cell repertoires in COVID-19. Study as a whole: The samples span acute and convalescent COVID-19 from the United States, Italy and Spain. PBMCs, B-cell-depleted T cells, or T cells provided the cDNA or gDNA that made up the material.

Original methodology: Estimates of nucleated cell counts were drawn from the amplification of reference gene primers. Sequencing was performed with immunoSEQ multiplex PCR; in TCRdb, only in-frame clones are kept and a portion is missing. That table is the source of V, J and clone size, and D and trimming were worked out from the DNA. The sample lists tens of thousands of clones; 88% were seen once. This clone has only a few counts. Trimming removed 2 bases at V and 5 bases at J, with 6 bases between. CDR3 size: 12 residues. Per the germline V gene, CDR1 is LNHNV and CDR2 is YYDKDF (reference sequence).

The V call is TRBV15, the J call TRBJ1-1; D unresolved. The sample consisted of peripheral blood. This clonotype was sampled from a man between 65 and 85 years old with acute or convalescent COVID-19. Here the CDR3 reads CATSRTETEAFF. CDR3 bases: TGTGCCACCAGCAGAACAGAGACTGAAGCTTTCTTT. The full variable domain, its missing parts supplied by reference TRBV15 and TRBJ1-1, is DAMVIQNPRYQVTQFGKPVTLSCSQTLNHNVMYWYQQKSSQAPKLLFHYYDKDFNNEADTPDNFQSRRPNTSFCFLDIRSPGLGDTAMYLCATSRTETEAFFGQGTRLTVV.